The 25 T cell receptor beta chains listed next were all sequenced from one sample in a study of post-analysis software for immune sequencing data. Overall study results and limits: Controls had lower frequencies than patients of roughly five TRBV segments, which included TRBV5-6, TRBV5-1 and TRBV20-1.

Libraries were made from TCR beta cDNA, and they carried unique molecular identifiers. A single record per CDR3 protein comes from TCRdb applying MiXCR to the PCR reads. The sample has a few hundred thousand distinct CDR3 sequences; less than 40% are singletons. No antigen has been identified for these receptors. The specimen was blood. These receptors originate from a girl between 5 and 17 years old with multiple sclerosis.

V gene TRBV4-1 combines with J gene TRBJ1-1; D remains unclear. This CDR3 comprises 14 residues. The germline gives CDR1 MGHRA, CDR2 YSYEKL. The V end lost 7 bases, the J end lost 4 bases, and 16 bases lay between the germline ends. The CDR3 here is CASMGPLKGTEAFF. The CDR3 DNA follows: TGCGCCAGCATGGGTCCCCTTAAGGGCACTGAAGCTTTCTTT.

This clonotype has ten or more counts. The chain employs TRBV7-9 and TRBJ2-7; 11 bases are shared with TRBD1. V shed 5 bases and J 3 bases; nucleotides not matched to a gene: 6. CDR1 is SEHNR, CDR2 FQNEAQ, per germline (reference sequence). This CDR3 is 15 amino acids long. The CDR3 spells CASSLAGTGGYEQYF. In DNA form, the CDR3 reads TGTGCCAGCAGCCTGGCCGGGACAGGGGGCTACGAGCAGTACTTC.

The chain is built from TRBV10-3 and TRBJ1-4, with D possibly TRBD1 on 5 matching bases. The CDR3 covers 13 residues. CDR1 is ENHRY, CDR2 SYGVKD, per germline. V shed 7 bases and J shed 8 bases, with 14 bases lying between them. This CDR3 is CAITDSPWEKLFF. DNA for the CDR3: TGTGCCATCACCGACAGTCCTTGGGAAAAACTGTTTTTT.

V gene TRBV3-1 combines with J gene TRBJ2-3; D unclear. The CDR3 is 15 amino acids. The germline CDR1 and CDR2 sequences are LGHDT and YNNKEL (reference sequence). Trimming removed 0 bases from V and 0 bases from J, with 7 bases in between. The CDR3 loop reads CASSQDAESTDTQYF. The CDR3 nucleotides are TGTGCCAGCAGCCAAGACGCGGAGAGCACAGATACGCAGTATTTT.

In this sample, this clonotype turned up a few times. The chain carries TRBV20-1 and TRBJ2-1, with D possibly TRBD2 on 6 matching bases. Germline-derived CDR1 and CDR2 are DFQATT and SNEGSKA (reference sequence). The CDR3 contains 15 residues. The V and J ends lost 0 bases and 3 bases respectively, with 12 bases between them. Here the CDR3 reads CSARETGLHYNEQFF. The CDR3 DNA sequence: TGCAGTGCTAGAGAGACGGGACTCCACTACAATGAGCAGTTCTTC.

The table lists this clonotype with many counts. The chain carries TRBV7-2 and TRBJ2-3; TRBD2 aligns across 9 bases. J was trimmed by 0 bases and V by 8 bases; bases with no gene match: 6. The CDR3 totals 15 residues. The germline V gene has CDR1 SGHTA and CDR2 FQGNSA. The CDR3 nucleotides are TGTGCCAGCGGCGGGGGGGACGCTAGCACAGATACGCAGTATTTT. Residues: CASGGGDASTDTQYF.

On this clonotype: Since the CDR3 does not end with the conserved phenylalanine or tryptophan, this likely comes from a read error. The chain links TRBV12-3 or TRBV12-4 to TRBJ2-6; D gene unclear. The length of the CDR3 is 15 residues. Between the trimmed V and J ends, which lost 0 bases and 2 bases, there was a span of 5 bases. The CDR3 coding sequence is TGTGCCAGCAGTTTAGCATCCCCTGGGGCCAACGTCCTGACTCTC. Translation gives CASSLASPGANVLTL.

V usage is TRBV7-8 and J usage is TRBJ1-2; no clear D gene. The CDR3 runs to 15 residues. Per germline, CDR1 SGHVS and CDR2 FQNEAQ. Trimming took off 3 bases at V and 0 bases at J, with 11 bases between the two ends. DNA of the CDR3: TGTGCCAGCAGCTTCGGTCCTACGGCTAACTATGGCTACACCTTC. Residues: CASSFGPTANYGYTF.

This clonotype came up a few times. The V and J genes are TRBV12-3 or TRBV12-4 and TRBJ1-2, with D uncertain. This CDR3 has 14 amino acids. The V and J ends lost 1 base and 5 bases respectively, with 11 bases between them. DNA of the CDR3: TGTGCCAGCAGTTTAGGGAGGTCCTCATATGGCTACACCTTC. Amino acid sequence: CASSLGRSSYGYTF.

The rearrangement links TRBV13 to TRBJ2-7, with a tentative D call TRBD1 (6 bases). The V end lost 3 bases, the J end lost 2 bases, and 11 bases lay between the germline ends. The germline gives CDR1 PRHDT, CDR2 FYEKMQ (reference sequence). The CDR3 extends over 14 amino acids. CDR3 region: CASSFPGETYEQYF. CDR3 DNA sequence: TGTGCCAGCAGCTTCCCAGGGGAGACCTACGAGCAGTACTTC.

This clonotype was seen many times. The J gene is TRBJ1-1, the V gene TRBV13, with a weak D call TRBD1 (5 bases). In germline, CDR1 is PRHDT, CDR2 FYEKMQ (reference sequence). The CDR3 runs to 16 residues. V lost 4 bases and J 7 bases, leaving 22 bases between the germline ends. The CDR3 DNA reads TGTGCCAGCAGCTCTCAGGGTGAAAGGTCTACAGGTGAAGCTTTCTTT. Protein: CASSSQGERSTGEAFF. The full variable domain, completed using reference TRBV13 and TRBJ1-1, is AAGVIQSPRHLIKEKRETATLKCYPIPRHDTVYWYQQGPGQDPQFLISFYEKMQSDKGSIPDRFSAQQFSDYHSELNMSSLELGDSALYFCASSSQGERSTGEAFFGQGTRLTVV.

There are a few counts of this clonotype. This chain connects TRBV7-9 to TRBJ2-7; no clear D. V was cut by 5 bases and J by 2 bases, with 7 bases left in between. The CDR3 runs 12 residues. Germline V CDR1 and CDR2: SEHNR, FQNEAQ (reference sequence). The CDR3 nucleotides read TGTGCCAGCAGCAAACCCCCCTACGAGCAGTACTTC. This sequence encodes CASSKPPYEQYF.

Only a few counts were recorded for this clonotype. The CDR3 reads CASSAGSTDTQYF. Written as DNA, the CDR3 is TGCGCCAGCAGTGCCGGTAGCACAGATACGCAGTATTTT. The chain recombines TRBV10-1 with TRBJ2-3; D is unclear. The CDR3 is 13 residues long. Germline V gene lookup returns CDR1 WNHNN and CDR2 SYGVQD (reference sequence). V gave up 4 bases and J gave up 0 bases, with 5 bases separating them.

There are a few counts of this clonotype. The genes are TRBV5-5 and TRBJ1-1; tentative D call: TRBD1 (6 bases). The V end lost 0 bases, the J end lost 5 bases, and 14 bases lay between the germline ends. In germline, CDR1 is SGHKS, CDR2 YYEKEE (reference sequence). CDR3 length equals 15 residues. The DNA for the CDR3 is TGTGCCAGCAGCTTGGCGGGACACGGTAAGACTGAAGCTTTCTTT. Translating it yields CASSLAGHGKTEAFF.

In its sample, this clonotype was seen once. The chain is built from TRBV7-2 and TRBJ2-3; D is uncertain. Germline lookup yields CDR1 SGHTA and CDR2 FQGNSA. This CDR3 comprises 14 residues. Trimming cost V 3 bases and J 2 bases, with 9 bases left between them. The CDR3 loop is CASSFMHLTDTQYF. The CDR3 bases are TGTGCCAGCAGCTTTATGCACCTCACAGATACGCAGTATTTT.

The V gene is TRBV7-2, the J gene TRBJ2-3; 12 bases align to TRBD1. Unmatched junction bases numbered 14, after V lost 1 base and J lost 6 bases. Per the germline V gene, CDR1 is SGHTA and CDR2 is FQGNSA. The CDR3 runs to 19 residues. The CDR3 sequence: CASSLVGSGTGGPRDTQYF. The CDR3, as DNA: TGTGCCAGCAGCTTAGTAGGGTCCGGGACAGGGGGCCCTCGGGATACGCAGTATTTT.

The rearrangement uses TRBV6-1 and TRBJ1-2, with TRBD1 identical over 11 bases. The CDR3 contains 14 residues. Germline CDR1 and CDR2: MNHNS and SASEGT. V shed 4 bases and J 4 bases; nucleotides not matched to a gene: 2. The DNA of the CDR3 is TGTGCCAGCAGTGTTGGACAGGGGGCCTATGGCTACACCTTC. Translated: CASSVGQGAYGYTF.

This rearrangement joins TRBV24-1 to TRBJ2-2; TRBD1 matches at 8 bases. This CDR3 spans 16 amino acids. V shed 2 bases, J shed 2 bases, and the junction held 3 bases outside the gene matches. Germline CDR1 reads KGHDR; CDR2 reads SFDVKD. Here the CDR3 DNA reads TGTGCCACCAGTGATTCCGGGACAGGAAACACCGGGGAGCTGTTTTTT. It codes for CATSDSGTGNTGELFF.

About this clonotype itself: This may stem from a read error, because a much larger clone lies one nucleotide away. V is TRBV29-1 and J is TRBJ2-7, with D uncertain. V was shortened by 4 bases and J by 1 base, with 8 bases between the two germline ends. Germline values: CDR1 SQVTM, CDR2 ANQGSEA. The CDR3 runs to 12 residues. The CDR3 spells CSVAGESYEQYF. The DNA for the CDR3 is TGCAGCGTTGCGGGCGAATCCTACGAGCAGTACTTC.

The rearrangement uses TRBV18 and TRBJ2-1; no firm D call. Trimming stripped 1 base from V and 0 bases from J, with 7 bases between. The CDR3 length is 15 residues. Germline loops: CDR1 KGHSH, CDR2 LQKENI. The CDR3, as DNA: TGTGCCAGCTCACCACAGGCCTACTCCTACAATGAGCAGTTCTTC. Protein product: CASSPQAYSYNEQFF.

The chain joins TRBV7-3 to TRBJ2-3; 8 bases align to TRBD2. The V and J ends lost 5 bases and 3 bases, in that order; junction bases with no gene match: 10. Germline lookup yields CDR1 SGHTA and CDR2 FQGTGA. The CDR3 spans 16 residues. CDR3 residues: CASSQSPAGGTDTQYF. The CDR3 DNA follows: TGTGCCAGCAGCCAATCCCCGGCGGGGGGAACAGATACGCAGTATTTT.

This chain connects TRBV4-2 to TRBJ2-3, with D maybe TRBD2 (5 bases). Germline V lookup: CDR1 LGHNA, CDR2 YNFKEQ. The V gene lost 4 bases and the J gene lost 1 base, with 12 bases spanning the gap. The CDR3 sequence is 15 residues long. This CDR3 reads CASSPEGVGTDTQYF. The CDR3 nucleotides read TGTGCCAGCAGCCCCGAGGGAGTCGGCACAGATACGCAGTATTTT.

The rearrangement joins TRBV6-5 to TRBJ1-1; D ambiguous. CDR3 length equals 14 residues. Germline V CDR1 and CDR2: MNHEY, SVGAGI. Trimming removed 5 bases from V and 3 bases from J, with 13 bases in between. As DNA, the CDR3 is TGTGCCAGCAGTGTTTTGGTAGGCGACACTGAAGCTTTCTTT. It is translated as CASSVLVGDTEAFF.

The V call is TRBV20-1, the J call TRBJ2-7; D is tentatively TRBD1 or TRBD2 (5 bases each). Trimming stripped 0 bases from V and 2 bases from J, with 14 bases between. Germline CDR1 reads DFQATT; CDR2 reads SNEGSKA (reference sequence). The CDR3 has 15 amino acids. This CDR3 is CSARDLGTGTYEQYF. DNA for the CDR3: TGCAGTGCTAGAGATTTAGGGACGGGGACCTACGAGCAGTACTTC.

The CDR3 region has the DNA TGCGCCAGCAGCCAAGAGGACCCCACCTACGAGCAGTACTTC. This codes for CASSQEDPTYEQYF. This chain joins TRBV4-1 and TRBJ2-7; D ambiguous. Germline CDR1 and CDR2: MGHRA and YSYEKL. This CDR3 spans 14 amino acids. The V gene lost 0 bases and the J gene lost 2 bases, with 8 bases spanning the gap.